These 6 T cell receptor beta chains originate from one sample sequenced in a study of radiation and T cells in renal cell carcinoma. Documented time point: baseline pretreatment blood. Treatment meaning: 15 Gy SBRT to primary tumor, nephrectomy 4 weeks later. Generated by immunoSEQ multiplex PCR, the TCRdb table keeps only in-frame clones and is missing some. In the table there are about 140,000 clones, around four fifths of which are singletons. The sample consisted of blood, taken from a patient whose treatment included radiotherapy and nephrectomy. The receptor set was obtained from a woman in her fifties or sixties with renal cell carcinoma.

The genes are TRBV18 and TRBJ2-7; D ambiguous. The germline V gene encodes CDR1 KGHSH and CDR2 LQKENI. The CDR3 is 14 amino acids. The V and J ends lost 3 bases and 6 bases respectively, with 15 bases between them. The CDR3 here is CASSPPPGGLEQYF. The CDR3 DNA follows: TGTGCCAGCTCACCTCCCCCCGGCGGTCTCGAGCAGTACTTC.

The chain couples TRBV28 to TRBJ2-7; 9 nucleotides match TRBD2. The germline V gene has CDR1 MDHEN and CDR2 SYDVKM. V gave up 5 bases and J gave up 6 bases; unmatched junction bases: 8. CDR3 size: 14 residues. CDR3 in DNA: TGTGCCAGCAGTCCTTTAGCGGGAGCGGTCGAGCAGTACTTC. It yields the protein CASSPLAGAVEQYF.

The chain carries TRBV10-3 and TRBJ1-2; TRBD1 is a possible D gene (6 bases). V was cut by 1 base and J by 2 bases, with 14 bases left in between. This CDR3 has 16 amino acids. Looked up from germline, CDR1 is ENHRY and CDR2 is SYGVKD. The DNA for the CDR3 is TGTGCCATCAGTGAGTATAGAGACGGACAGAACTATGGCTACACCTTC. This translates into CAISEYRDGQNYGYTF.

The CDR3 coding sequence is TGTGCCAGCAGTGGACTTGGGGTGAATCAGCCCCAGCATTTT. It codes for CASSGLGVNQPQHF. The chain is built from TRBV27 and TRBJ1-5; no firm D call. Germline V gene sequence: CDR1 MNHEY, CDR2 SMNVEV (reference sequence). This CDR3 region has 14 residues. Trimming shortened V by 5 bases and J by 4 bases, and 12 bases separated the two germline ends.

This clone showed up just once. The chain's CDR3 is CAWSVGRVPGSYNEQFF. The CDR3 nucleotides are TGTGCCTGGAGTGTCGGCAGGGTACCGGGATCCTACAATGAGCAGTTCTTC. The chain joins TRBV30 to TRBJ2-1, with D perhaps given as TRBD1 or TRBD2 (5 bases each). Looked up from germline, CDR1 is GTSNPN and CDR2 is SVGIG (reference sequence). The length of the CDR3 is 17 residues. Trimming left V 0 bases short and J 1 base short, with 16 bases between.

The table lists this clone with a few counts. This chain links TRBV5-1 with TRBJ2-3; D is undetermined. From germline, CDR1 is SGHRS and CDR2 YFSETQ. The ends were cut back, 5 bases at V and 0 bases at J, with 10 bases in the middle. This CDR3 contains 14 residues. DNA of the CDR3: TGCGCCAGCAGATCGGAGTTTAGCACAGATACGCAGTATTTT. Translating gives CASRSEFSTDTQYF.